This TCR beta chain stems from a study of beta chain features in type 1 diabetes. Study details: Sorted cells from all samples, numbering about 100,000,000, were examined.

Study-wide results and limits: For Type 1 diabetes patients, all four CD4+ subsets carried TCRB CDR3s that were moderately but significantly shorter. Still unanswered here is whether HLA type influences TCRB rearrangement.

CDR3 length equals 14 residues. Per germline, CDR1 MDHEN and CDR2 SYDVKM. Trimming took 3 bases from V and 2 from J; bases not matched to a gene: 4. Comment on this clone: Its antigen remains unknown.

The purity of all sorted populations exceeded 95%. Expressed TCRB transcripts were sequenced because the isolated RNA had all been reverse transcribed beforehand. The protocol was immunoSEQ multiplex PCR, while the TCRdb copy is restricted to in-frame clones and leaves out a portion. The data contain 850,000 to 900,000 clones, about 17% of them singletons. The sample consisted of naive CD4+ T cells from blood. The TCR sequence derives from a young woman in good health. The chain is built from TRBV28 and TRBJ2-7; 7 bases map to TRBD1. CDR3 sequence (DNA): TGTGCCAGCAGTTTGGGACAGAGCCCCTACGAGCAGTACTTC. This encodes CASSLGQSPYEQYF.